The rows below give T cell receptor beta chains drawn from one sample of a study of Graves' ophthalmopathy and Graves' hyperthyroidism. MiXCR was run by TCRdb on the multiplex PCR reads, yielding one entry per CDR3 protein. The sample has a few hundred thousand distinct CDR3 sequences; 17% are singletons. Input material: peripheral blood. Receptors originate from an adult woman with stable Graves' hyperthyroidism. Each CDR3 is given with its conserved first and last residue. The order of the fields is V gene, D gene, clone size, J gene, CDR3 length, CDR3 DNA, CDR3 protein. A D gene is named only where the DNA matches it firmly. Clone size appears in some rows only: once, few, many, or a class for an expanded clone.

>TRBV6-2/TRBV6-3|-|many|TRBJ1-2|16
TGTGCCAGCAGTATCCCGGGAGGGTCGCATAACTATGGCTACACCTTC
CASSIPGGSHNYGYTF
>TRBV9|-|many|TRBJ1-2|13
TGTGCCAGCAGCGTCAACAGGGACTATGGCTACACCTTC
CASSVNRDYGYTF
>TRBV29-1|-|few|TRBJ2-2|16
TGCAGCGTTGAAGGACTAAGGGACGGTCGGACCGGGGAGCTGCTTTTT
CSVEGLRDGRTGELLF
>TRBV6-5|-|-|TRBJ1-2|15
TGTGCCAGCAGTTACAGCTATGGGGAGAACTATGGCTACACCTTC
CASSYSYGENYGYTF
>TRBV10-3|-|many|TRBJ2-7|13
TGTGCCATCAGTGATCCCGATACCTACGAGCAGTACTTC
CAISDPDTYEQYF
>TRBV6-1|-|many|TRBJ2-2|10
TGTGCCAGCGGGGCCGGGGAGCTGTTTTTT
CASGAGELFF
>TRBV12-3/TRBV12-4|-|many|TRBJ2-5|15
TGTGCCAGCAGCCTTAATGACAGGAACCAAGAGACCCAGTACTTC
CASSLNDRNQETQYF
>TRBV6-1|-|-|TRBJ2-4|15
TGTGCCAGCAGTGGAAGAGTGATAGCCAAAAACATTCAGTACTTC
CASSGRVIAKNIQYF
>TRBV5-1|TRBD2|few|TRBJ2-7|16
TGCGCCAGCAGCTCGCCCACTAGCGGGAGTCGGCACGAGCAGTACTTC
CASSSPTSGSRHEQYF
>TRBV6-1|-|-|TRBJ2-5|12
TGTGCCAGCAGTCCTCAGGATGAGACCCAGTACTTC
CASSPQDETQYF
>TRBV27|TRBD1|many|TRBJ1-5|16
TGTGCCAGCAGCGATACCGGGACAGGGAGTTACCAGCCCCAGCATTTT
CASSDTGTGSYQPQHF
>TRBV25-1|-|many|TRBJ1-1|15
TGTGCCAGCAGTGATTGGGGACGGCAGAACACTGAAGCTTTCTTT
CASSDWGRQNTEAFF
>TRBV28|-|many|TRBJ2-7|16
TGTGCCAGCAGTTTAATGGGCGGATCCACCTACAGGGAGCAGTACTTC
CASSLMGGSTYREQYF
>TRBV28|-|many|TRBJ2-7|13
TGTGCCAGCAGATATGGGCACTCCTACGAGCAGTACTTC
CASRYGHSYEQYF
>TRBV2|-|many|TRBJ2-7|13
TGTGCCAGCTGGGACAACCCCCCCTACGAGCAGTACTTC
CASWDNPPYEQYF
>TRBV7-2|-|many|TRBJ1-5|15
TGTGCCAGCAGCTTAGCGCTGTGGGGGGATCAGCCCCAGCATTTT
CASSLALWGDQPQHF
>TRBV12-3/TRBV12-4|TRBD2|many|TRBJ2-7|15
TGTGCCAGCAGTGTTACATCTAGCGGGAGCTACGAGCAGTACTTC
CASSVTSSGSYEQYF
>TRBV7-8|-|-|TRBJ2-6|18
TGTGCCAGCAGCTTAGCGGGAATGGATTTTTCTGGGGCCAACGTCCTGACTTTC
CASSLAGMDFSGANVLTF
>TRBV12-3/TRBV12-4|TRBD1|many|TRBJ2-5|13
TGTGCCAGCAACAGGGGGAACGAGGAGACCCAGTACTTC
CASNRGNEETQYF
>TRBV2|TRBD2|many|TRBJ2-4|16
TGTGCCAGCAGTGAAGGGGGGGGTATAGCCAAAAACATTCAGTACTTC
CASSEGGGIAKNIQYF
>TRBV2|TRBD1|few|TRBJ1-1|14
TGTGCCAGCAGTCTACAGGGGCTGTTCACTGAAGCTTTCTTT
CASSLQGLFTEAFF
>TRBV7-2|-|many|TRBJ1-6|15
TGTGCCAGCAGTCTTCTGGGTAGAGATAATTCACCCCTCCACTTT
CASSLLGRDNSPLHF
>TRBV6-5|-|many|TRBJ2-7|15
TGTGCCAGCAGTTACTCCCCAGGACAGATCTACGAGCAGTACTTC
CASSYSPGQIYEQYF
>TRBV6-1|-|-|TRBJ1-1|16
TGTGCCAGCAGTGAATTAGGGGCAGGGTTCAACACTGAAGCTTTCTTT
CASSELGAGFNTEAFF
>TRBV19|TRBD2|many|TRBJ2-7|15
TGTGCCAGTAGTATAGAGGCTAGCGGGGCCTACGAGCAGTACTTC
CASSIEASGAYEQYF
>TRBV28|-|many|TRBJ1-5|12
TGTGCCAGCAAAGTTACAGCTCAGCCCCAGCATTTT
CASKVTAQPQHF
>TRBV3-1|TRBD2|-|TRBJ2-2|18
TGTGCCAGCAGCCGATCACTAGCGGGAGACATCCTTGCTGGGGAGCTGTTTTTT
CASSRSLAGDILAGELFF
>TRBV2|-|few|TRBJ2-7|12
TGTGCCAGCAGTGATCCGGGTCTGGAGCAGTACTTC
CASSDPGLEQYF
>TRBV4-2|TRBD1|many|TRBJ1-6|14
TGTGCCAGCAGGACGGGACAGTATAATTCACCCCTCCACTTT
CASRTGQYNSPLHF
>TRBV7-9|TRBD1|-|TRBJ1-1|15
TGTGCCAGCAGCTATACCGGGACAGGGGTCACTGAAGCTTTCTTT
CASSYTGTGVTEAFF
>TRBV28|-|-|TRBJ1-1|11
TGTGCCAGCAGAGGACGGCGTGAAGCTTTCTTT
CASRGRREAFF
>TRBV11-2|-|many|TRBJ1-1|14
TGTGCCAGCAGCTTAGGACCGGGACAAATTGAAGCTTTCTTT
CASSLGPGQIEAFF
>TRBV27|-|many|TRBJ1-1|14
TGTGCCAGCAGCCCCTTGGGAACGAACACTGAAGCTTTCTTT
CASSPLGTNTEAFF
>TRBV24-1|TRBD2|many|TRBJ2-6|22
TGTGCCACCCGCGGAGGGAATAGGCTAGCGGGAGCGTCCTTCTCTGGGGCCAACGTCCTGACTTTC
CATRGGNRLAGASFSGANVLTF
>TRBV6-2/TRBV6-3|-|many|TRBJ2-7|15
TGTGCCAGCAGTACCCTTGGGGCCAACTCCTACGAGCAGTACTTC
CASSTLGANSYEQYF
>TRBV27|-|few|TRBJ2-4|13
TGTGCCAGCAGGACGCAGGGAGGCGGCATTAAGTACTTC
CASRTQGGGIKYF
>TRBV6-1|-|few|TRBJ2-7|13
TGTGCCAGCAGTGAACGGGGGAGCGGCGAGCAGTACTTC
CASSERGSGEQYF